This TCR beta chain was obtained from a study of T cells in narcolepsy. Study observations and caveats: Same-patient CSF and blood CD4+ T cell clonotypes included HCRT-specific and TRIB2-specific autoreactive ones. Reportedly, autoreactive clonotypes were serially detected in patients' blood but not controls'.

A remark on this clone: No antigen is known for it.

This CDR3 region has 14 residues. CDR1 is SGHRS, CDR2 YFSETQ, per germline. Trimming removed 0 bases at V and 5 bases at J, with 11 bases between. This table comes from immunoSEQ multiplex PCR, and its TCRdb copy is limited to in-frame clones, with some not included. The data hold around 42,000 clones, with approximately 89% observed a single time. This chain links TRBV5-1 with TRBJ2-5; D not resolved. The TCR originated in a human donor with narcolepsy. Sequencing was performed on CD45RA- memory CD4+ T cells from PBMCs. CDR3 DNA sequence: TGCGCCAGCAGCTTGGGCCTAGGGTCGGAGACCCAGTACTTC. Encoded protein: CASSLGLGSETQYF.